This entry is about one T cell receptor (beta chain). Per germline, CDR1 SEHNR and CDR2 FQNEAQ (reference sequence). This CDR3 spans 14 amino acids. V was pared by 4 bases and J by 2 bases, with 12 bases between. The data belong to a study of T cell responses to AZD1222 COVID-19 vaccine. Generated by immunoSEQ multiplex PCR, the TCRdb table keeps only in-frame clones and is missing some. The sample consists of approximately 130,000 clones, 93% of them appearing once. The receptor was isolated from an adult in good health. The V gene is TRBV7-9, the J gene TRBJ2-7; D unclear. The material sequenced was peripheral blood, taken on day 0 of AZD1222 vaccination. The CDR3 nucleotides read TGTGCCAGCAGCTCCGGAGATCTAGCCTACGAGCAGTACTTC. Translating gives CASSSGDLAYEQYF.